A single sample gave rise to the 30 T cell receptor beta chains below, sequenced in a study of HIV-infected patients and healthy controls (dated by TCRdb to between 2013 and 2015). Library generation was performed with 5' RACE. Reads for this sample came from an Illumina MiSeq. 500 to 600 ng RNA was reverse transcribed with SuperScript III using primers against the alpha and beta constant regions. Separate alpha and beta chain libraries were made by chain-specific third strand synthesis with multiplexing indices. Through fastp at Q25 and MiXCR, TCRdb rebuilt clones from the public reads, retaining in-frame beta chains. One record per CDR3 amino acid sequence lists the most common genes and DNA. This sample lists about 13,000 distinct CDR3 sequences; about 11% were detected once. The leading ten clones occupy about 6% of the sample. Whole blood was used without cell fractionation, so all unsorted peripheral T cells were reflected in the repertoire.

The sequencing sample was made of blood. The receptors stem from an adult in good health.

This clonotype came up many times. The rearrangement uses TRBV20-1 and TRBJ2-2, with TRBD2 matching 8 bases. J gave up 4 bases and V 5 bases, and 6 bases lay outside the gene matches. The V gene's germline CDR1 is DFQATT and CDR2 SNEGSKA (reference sequence). The CDR3 consists of 14 residues. CDR3: CSAARTSLTGELFF. DNA for the CDR3: TGCAGTGCTGCCAGGACTAGCCTCACCGGGGAGCTGTTTTTT.

The chain recombines TRBV7-7 with TRBJ2-1; no definite D call. The CDR3 runs to 12 residues. Germline assignment: CDR1 SSHAT and CDR2 FNYEAQ (reference sequence). The V end lost 4 bases, the J end lost 8 bases, and 9 bases lay between the germline ends. The CDR3 coding sequence is TGTGCCAGCAGCTCTGTTATAGATGAGCAGTTCTTC. Amino acids: CASSSVIDEQFF.

This clonotype is medium-sized. The chain has TRBV12-3 or TRBV12-4 and TRBJ1-2; no clear D. CDR3 length: 12 residues. With 6 bases removed from V and 7 bases from J, the gap between germline ends came to 12 bases. CDR3 DNA sequence: TGTGCCAGCAGCGAGGGCAATGCTGGCTACACCTTC. Translated: CASSEGNAGYTF.

The rearrangement joins TRBV7-9 to TRBJ2-1; 11 positions match TRBD2. This CDR3 is 15 amino acids long. Germline V gene lookup returns CDR1 SEHNR and CDR2 FQNEAQ (reference sequence). The J segment lost 9 bases and the V segment lost 5 bases, leaving 9 bases of the junction unmatched. The CDR3 sequence: CASSLLAGENGEQFF. The CDR3 DNA is TGTGCCAGCAGCCTACTAGCGGGAGAGAACGGTGAGCAGTTCTTC.

This clonotype is judged medium-sized. The chain recombines TRBV6-1 with TRBJ2-5; 8 positions match TRBD1. Germline CDR1 and CDR2: MNHNS and SASEGT. J gave up 5 bases and V 6 bases, and 5 bases lay outside the gene matches. The length of the CDR3 is 13 residues. The CDR3 spells CASSRGPRETQYF. The CDR3 nucleotides read TGTGCCAGCAGCAGGGGGCCAAGGGAGACCCAGTACTTC.

This clonotype occurred many times. The V call is TRBV14, the J call TRBJ1-6, with D hard to call. The CDR3 runs 17 residues. The ends were cut back, 8 bases at V and 0 bases at J, with 17 bases in the middle. The germline V gene has CDR1 SGHDN and CDR2 FVKESK. CDR3 DNA sequence: TGTGCCAGCTCAACGGCGGGGTTCAGCTCCTATAATTCACCCCTCCACTTT. Amino acids: CASSTAGFSSYNSPLHF.

This clonotype counts as medium-sized (0.01 to 0.1%). This chain's CDR3 is CATSGSGYLLFF. The CDR3 nucleotides read TGTGCCACCAGCGGGTCAGGGTACCTACTGTTTTTT. The chain couples TRBV15 to TRBJ1-4; perhaps TRBD1 as D (5 bases). V was pared by 5 bases and J by 13 bases, with 14 bases between. Germline V CDR1 and CDR2: LNHNV, YYDKDF (reference sequence). CDR3 size: 12 residues.

This clonotype is medium-sized within its sample. This chain connects TRBV7-6 to TRBJ1-1; D is uncertain. V lost 7 bases to trimming and J lost 0 bases, with 9 bases between them. The germline V gene encodes CDR1 SGHVS and CDR2 FNYEAQ. The CDR3 length is 13 residues. Here the CDR3 reads CASTFLLNTEAFF. The DNA of the CDR3 is TGTGCCAGCACCTTCCTCTTGAACACTGAAGCTTTCTTT.

The sample holds one count of this clonotype. The J gene is TRBJ2-2, the V gene TRBV4-1; 7 bases align to TRBD1. CDR3 length: 17 amino acids. Germline CDR1 and CDR2: MGHRA and YSYEKL. Unmatched junction bases numbered 16, after V lost 8 bases and J lost 4 bases. In DNA, the CDR3 is TGCGCCAGCGGCCCCGTCGGCGCGGCAGGGGGCACCGGGGAGCTGTTTTTT. Protein product: CASGPVGAAGGTGELFF.

This clonotype is classed as medium-sized (0.01 to 0.1%). This chain joins TRBV6-1 and TRBJ2-4; D is uncertain. CDR3 length equals 14 residues. The germline V gene encodes CDR1 MNHNS and CDR2 SASEGT. V was cut by 4 bases and J by 0 bases, with 7 bases left in between. CDR3 DNA: TGTGCCAGCAGTGTGCAGGTAGCCAAAAACATTCAGTACTTC. Protein product: CASSVQVAKNIQYF.

In its sample, this clonotype ranks as medium-sized. The chain is built from TRBV7-2 and TRBJ2-1; 7 positions match TRBD2. CDR1 is SGHTA and CDR2 is FQGNSA in the germline V gene. This CDR3 region has 13 residues. Trimming cost V 2 bases and J 8 bases; bases outside gene matches: 3. CDR3 DNA: TGTGCCAGCAGCTTACGCGGGAGCGATGAGCAGTTCTTC. Residues: CASSLRGSDEQFF.

This clonotype is medium-sized (0.01 to 0.1%) within its sample. This chain uses TRBV27 with TRBJ2-3; perhaps TRBD1 as D (6 bases). CDR1 MNHEY and CDR2 SMNVEV come from the germline V gene (reference sequence). This CDR3 region has 13 residues. Trimming pared 6 bases from V and 4 bases from J, leaving 11 bases between. CDR3 coding DNA: TGTGCCAGCAGCTCTGAGGGGGCAGATACGCAGTATTTT. Protein sequence: CASSSEGADTQYF.

Many counts were recorded for this clonotype. The chain employs TRBV5-5 and TRBJ1-1; D unresolved. The CDR3 extends over 13 amino acids. V was pared by 3 bases and J by 0 bases, with 6 bases between. CDR1 and CDR2 from the germline V gene are SGHKS and YYEKEE (reference sequence). The CDR3 DNA is TGTGCCAGCAGCTCACAAGTGAACACTGAAGCTTTCTTT. This translates into CASSSQVNTEAFF. Using reference TRBV5-5 and TRBJ1-1 for the parts outside the CDR3, the full variable domain is DAGVTQSPTHLIKTRGQQVTLRCSPISGHKSVSWYQQVLGQGPQFIFQYYEKEERGRGNFPDRFSARQFPNYSSELNVNALLLGDSALYLCASSSQVNTEAFFGQGTRLTVV.

Only a few counts were recorded for this clonotype. This chain uses TRBV19 with TRBJ2-2, with D unresolved. V was clipped by 5 bases and J by 1 base, with 8 bases between them. This CDR3 is 14 amino acids long. Germline loops: CDR1 LNHDA, CDR2 SQIVND (reference sequence). Here the CDR3 reads CASSVNVNTGELFF. CDR3 in DNA: TGTGCCAGTAGTGTAAATGTGAACACCGGGGAGCTGTTTTTT. Based on the CDR3 plus reference TRBV19 and TRBJ2-2, the full variable domain is DGGITQSPKYLFRKEGQNVTLSCEQNLNHDAMYWYRQDPGQGLRLIYYSQIVNDFQKGDIAEGYSVSREKKESFPLTVTSAQKNPTAFYLCASSVNVNTGELFFGEGSRLTVL.

This clonotype has ten or more counts. The chain links TRBV19 to TRBJ2-6; D is perhaps TRBD1 (6 bases). V lost 6 bases, J lost 0 bases, and 9 bases lay in between. The CDR3 length is 15 residues. Germline lookup yields CDR1 LNHDA and CDR2 SQIVND (reference sequence). The CDR3 sequence: CASRLDSSGANVLTF. CDR3 nucleotides: TGTGCCAGTAGACTGGACAGCTCTGGGGCCAACGTCCTGACTTTC.

This clonotype is deemed medium-sized. This chain joins TRBV11-2 and TRBJ2-1, with D maybe TRBD2 (5 bases). This CDR3 has 16 amino acids. Per the germline V gene, CDR1 is SGHAT and CDR2 is FQNNGV. Trimming removed 2 bases at V and 0 bases at J, with 11 bases between. The CDR3 region has the DNA TGTGCCAGCAGCTTAAGTGCGGGTCGCTCCTACAATGAGCAGTTCTTC. Translation gives CASSLSAGRSYNEQFF.

This clonotype was found many times. The chain combines TRBV7-9 with TRBJ2-3; D might be TRBD2 (5 bases). CDR3 length: 14 amino acids. Germline CDR1 reads SEHNR; CDR2 reads FQNEAQ (reference sequence). V lost 5 bases and J lost 3, with 12 bases in between. CDR3 DNA: TGTGCCAGCAGCCCGCGGACTGATACAGATACGCAGTATTTT. Translating it yields CASSPRTDTDTQYF.

This clonotype was recorded at least ten times. This sequence joins TRBV7-8 and TRBJ2-2, with 13 positions matching TRBD2. This CDR3 is 16 amino acids long. J was trimmed by 7 bases and V by 5 bases; bases with no gene match: 7. Germline V gene sequence: CDR1 SGHVS, CDR2 FQNEAQ. CDR3: CASSHRTSGSNGELFF. The CDR3 region has the DNA TGTGCCAGCAGCCATCGGACTAGCGGGAGTAACGGGGAGCTGTTTTTT.

This clonotype was picked up many times. The chain employs TRBV5-1 and TRBJ1-1; no reliable D call. Per the germline V gene, CDR1 is SGHRS and CDR2 is YFSETQ. The V end lost 3 bases, the J end lost 4 bases, and 13 bases lay between the germline ends. The CDR3 is 14 amino acids. Written as DNA, the CDR3 is TGCGCCAGCAGCTCGGAGATCGAGGGCACTGAAGCTTTCTTT. Its protein is CASSSEIEGTEAFF.

This clonotype has a handful of counts. The chain couples TRBV4-1 to TRBJ2-5; 15 bases map to TRBD2. Trimming cost V 4 bases and J 5 bases; bases outside gene matches: 11. The CDR3 has 18 amino acids. Germline values: CDR1 MGHRA, CDR2 YSYEKL. CDR3 DNA: TGCGCCAGCAGCCCTCCGGGACTAGCGGGAGGTCGGTCGGAGACCCAGTACTTC. This codes for CASSPPGLAGGRSETQYF.

Ten or more counts support this clonotype. The gene calls are TRBV20-1 and TRBJ2-2; 8 bases map to TRBD2. Germline CDR1 is DFQATT and CDR2 is SNEGSKA (reference sequence). V was pared by 7 bases and J by 4 bases, with 5 bases of the junction left unmatched. This CDR3 contains 13 residues. CDR3 DNA sequence: TGCAGTGGACGGGAGGGGAGCACCGGGGAGCTGTTTTTT. This codes for CSGREGSTGELFF.

Many counts were recorded for this clonotype. CDR3 bases: TGCAGCGTTGTTGAGCCGGGACAGTCCTCCTGGGAGCAGTACTTC. Its protein product is CSVVEPGQSSWEQYF. This chain connects TRBV29-1 to TRBJ2-7; 7 positions agree with TRBD1. The CDR3 totals 15 residues. The germline V gene encodes CDR1 SQVTM and CDR2 ANQGSEA. Trimming removed 4 bases from V and 7 bases from J; junction bases left unmatched: 16.

The rearrangement uses TRBV27 and TRBJ2-5, with 12 nucleotides matching TRBD2. Trimming removed 8 bases from V and 7 bases from J; junction bases left unmatched: 8. Germline assignment: CDR1 MNHEY and CDR2 SMNVEV (reference sequence). This CDR3 contains 14 residues. The CDR3 is CASRTSGMFGTQYF. The CDR3 bases are TGTGCCAGCCGGACTAGCGGGATGTTCGGGACCCAGTACTTC.

This clonotype is deemed medium-sized (0.01 to 0.1%). J is TRBJ2-1 and V is TRBV15, with D possibly being TRBD1 or TRBD2 (5 bases each). The germline gives CDR1 LNHNV, CDR2 YYDKDF (reference sequence). The CDR3 contains 14 residues. Trimming removed 8 bases from V and 5 bases from J, with 16 bases in between. The CDR3 spells CATEDRDAHNEQFF. As DNA, the CDR3 is TGTGCCACCGAAGACCGGGACGCCCACAATGAGCAGTTCTTC.

V is TRBV19 and J is TRBJ2-1, with D hard to call. Looked up from germline, CDR1 is LNHDA and CDR2 is SQIVND (reference sequence). The V and J ends lost 5 bases and 10 bases respectively, with 12 bases between them. The CDR3 totals 12 residues. CDR3 residues: CASSFTRAEQFF. CDR3 in DNA: TGTGCCAGTAGTTTCACACGCGCGGAGCAGTTCTTC.

This clonotype was detected only a few times. V is TRBV2 and J is TRBJ2-7; D call uncertain. Looked up from germline, CDR1 is SNHLY and CDR2 is FYNNEI. V lost 7 bases to trimming and J lost 6 bases, with 13 bases between them. CDR3 size: 12 residues. The CDR3 is CASTRSDAEQYF. The CDR3 nucleotides read TGTGCCAGCACCCGGTCGGACGCCGAGCAGTACTTC.

In its sample, this clonotype was seen many times. V gene TRBV20-1 combines with J gene TRBJ2-1; 10 positions agree with TRBD2. Germline assignment: CDR1 DFQATT and CDR2 SNEGSKA (reference sequence). J was trimmed by 4 bases and V by 2 bases; bases with no gene match: 11. The CDR3 is made up of 17 amino acids. The CDR3 protein is CSARSGLAGEIYNEQFF. The CDR3 DNA reads TGCAGTGCTAGATCGGGCCTAGCGGGAGAAATTTACAATGAGCAGTTCTTC.

This clonotype was recorded at least ten times. V is TRBV12-3 or TRBV12-4 and J is TRBJ1-2, with 7 bases identical to TRBD1. This CDR3 spans 14 amino acids. V shed 5 bases and J 2 bases; nucleotides not matched to a gene: 5. The CDR3: CASSLTGMNYGYTF. CDR3 coding DNA: TGTGCCAGCAGTCTGACAGGGATGAACTATGGCTACACCTTC.

This sequence joins TRBV29-1 and TRBJ2-7; D is undetermined. This CDR3 has 11 amino acids. The germline V and J ends were trimmed by 6 bases and 1 base, with 7 bases remaining between them. Germline-derived CDR1 and CDR2 are SQVTM and ANQGSEA. The CDR3 sequence is CSVARSYEQYF. In nucleotides, the CDR3 is TGCAGCGTGGCCCGGTCCTACGAGCAGTACTTC.

This clonotype is judged medium-sized. The chain uses TRBV5-1 and TRBJ2-2; the match to TRBD2 covers 9 bases. V lost 4 bases to trimming and J lost 0 bases; unmatched junction nucleotides: 13. The V gene's germline CDR1 is SGHRS and CDR2 YFSETQ. The CDR3 extends over 19 amino acids. The CDR3 loop is CASSLYSVAGVANTGELFF. The DNA of the CDR3 is TGCGCCAGCAGCCTTTACTCTGTAGCGGGAGTCGCGAACACCGGGGAGCTGTTTTTT.